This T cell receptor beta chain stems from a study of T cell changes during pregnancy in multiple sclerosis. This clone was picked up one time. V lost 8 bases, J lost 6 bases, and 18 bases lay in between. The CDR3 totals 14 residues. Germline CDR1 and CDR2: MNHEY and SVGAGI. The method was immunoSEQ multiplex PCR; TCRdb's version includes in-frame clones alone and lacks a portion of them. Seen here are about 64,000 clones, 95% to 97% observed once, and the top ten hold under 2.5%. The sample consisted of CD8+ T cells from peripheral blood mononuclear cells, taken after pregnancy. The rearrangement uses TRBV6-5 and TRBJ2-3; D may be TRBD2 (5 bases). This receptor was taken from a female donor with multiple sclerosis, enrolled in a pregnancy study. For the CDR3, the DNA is TGTGCCAGCTGCGGCTCCGGGGTCCGGGATACGCAGTATTTT. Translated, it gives CASCGSGVRDTQYF.